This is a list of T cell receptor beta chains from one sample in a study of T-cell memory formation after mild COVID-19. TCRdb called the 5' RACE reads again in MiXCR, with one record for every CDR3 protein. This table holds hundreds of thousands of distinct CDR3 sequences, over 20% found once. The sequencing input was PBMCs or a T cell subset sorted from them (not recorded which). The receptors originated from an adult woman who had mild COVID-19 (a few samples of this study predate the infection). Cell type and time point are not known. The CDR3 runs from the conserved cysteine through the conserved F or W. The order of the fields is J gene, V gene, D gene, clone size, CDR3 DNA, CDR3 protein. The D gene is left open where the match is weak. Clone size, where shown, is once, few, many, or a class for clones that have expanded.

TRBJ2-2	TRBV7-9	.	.	TGTGCCAGCAGTCCACCGTTTACAGAGTTCCTTAACACCGGGGAGCTGTTTTTT	CASSPPFTEFLNTGELFF
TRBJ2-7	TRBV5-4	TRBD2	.	TGTGCCAGCAGCTCTCCTAGCGGGAGGGTTGGGGAGCAGTACTTC	CASSSPSGRVGEQYF
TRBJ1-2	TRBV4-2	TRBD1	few	TGTGCCAGCAGCGAGACAGGGGGAAGGGGCTACACCTTC	CASSETGGRGYTF
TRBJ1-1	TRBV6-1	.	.	TGTGCCAGCACCAAGGACGGAACGAACACTGAAGCTTTCTTT	CASTKDGTNTEAFF
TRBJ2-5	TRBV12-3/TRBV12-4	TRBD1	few	TGTGCCAGCAGTGGGGACAGACAAGAGACCCAGTACTTC	CASSGDRQETQYF
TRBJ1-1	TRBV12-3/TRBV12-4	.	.	TGTGCCAGCAGTTCCGTTGTGGGAATGAACACTGAAGCTTTCTTT	CASSSVVGMNTEAFF
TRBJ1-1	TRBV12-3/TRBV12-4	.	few	TGTGCCAGCAGTTTTCGGAACAGCATGAACACTGAAGCTTTCTTT	CASSFRNSMNTEAFF
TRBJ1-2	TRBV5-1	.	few	TGCGCCAGCAGCTTGGAGGGGGATTTAGCGGTGGGCTACACCTTC	CASSLEGDLAVGYTF
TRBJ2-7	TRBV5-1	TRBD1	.	TGCGCCAGCAGCTGGCTGGGACAGGGACGCGAGCAGTACTTC	CASSWLGQGREQYF
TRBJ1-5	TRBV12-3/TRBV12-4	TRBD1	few	TGTGCCAGCAGACGACAGGGGGTCGATCAGCCCCAGCATTTT	CASRRQGVDQPQHF
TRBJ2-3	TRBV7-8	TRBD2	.	TGTGCCAGCAGCTTAGTCCCGACTAGCGGAGTCTCAGATACGCAGTATTTT	CASSLVPTSGVSDTQYF